This T cell receptor (beta chain) appears in the sequencing data of a study of blood T cells in healthy people across ages. Study findings and constraints: When set beside aged donors, long-lived donors presented more naive CD4+ cells and higher diversity.

For this clonotype: Its target is not known.

A second roughly 6 to 11 cycle PCR used barcoded and J-beta primers. Each of the cDNA molecules was tagged by a template-switch adaptor with 12 random nucleotides. From the 5' RACE reads, TCRdb called clonotypes with MiXCR, one entry per CDR3 protein. This table holds 780,000 or so distinct CDR3 sequences, roughly 50% found once. Germline lookup yields CDR1 SGHNT and CDR2 YENEEA. Deletions cut 3 bases from V and 0 bases from J, with 9 bases between. This CDR3 has 14 residues. Sequencing input: blood. This TCR was recovered from a man aged 35 to 55 in good health. The genes are TRBV11-3 and TRBJ2-7, with D uncertain. This chain's CDR3 is CASSFGRASYEQYF. The CDR3 bases are TGTGCCAGCAGCTTTGGACGGGCCTCCTACGAGCAGTACTTC.